This T cell receptor (beta chain) was sequenced during a study of blood T cells in healthy people across ages. Then a second PCR, running roughly 6 to 12 cycles, was carried out with a sample-barcoded 5' primer and a J-beta primer mix. Each CDR3 protein gets one entry after TCRdb re-called the 5' RACE reads with MiXCR. Among around 1,700,000 distinct CDR3 sequences listed, roughly 27% were seen once. This CDR3 is built from 12 residues. Trimming left V 1 base short and J 6 bases short, with 7 bases between. Germline CDR1 SGHTA, CDR2 FQGNSA. In this sample, this clonotype turned up many times. The chain links TRBV7-2 to TRBJ2-7; D is undetermined. The receptor was derived from a woman aged 25 to 45 in good health. The sample taken for sequencing was blood. The CDR3 nucleotides read TGTGCCAGCAGCTTAGTCTTATTCGAGCAGTACTTC. Translation gives CASSLVLFEQYF.